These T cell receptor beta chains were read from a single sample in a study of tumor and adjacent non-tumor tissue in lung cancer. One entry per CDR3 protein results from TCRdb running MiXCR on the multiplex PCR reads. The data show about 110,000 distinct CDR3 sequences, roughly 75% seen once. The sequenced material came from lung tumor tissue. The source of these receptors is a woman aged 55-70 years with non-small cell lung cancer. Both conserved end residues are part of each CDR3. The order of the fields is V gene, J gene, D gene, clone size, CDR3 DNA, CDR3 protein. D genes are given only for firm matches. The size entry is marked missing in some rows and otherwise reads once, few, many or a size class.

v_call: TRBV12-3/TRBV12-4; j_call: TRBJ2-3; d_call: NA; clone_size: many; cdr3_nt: TGTGCCAGCAGCCCCTCCAGGGTCGGGGGCACAGATACGCAGTATTTT; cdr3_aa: CASSPSRVGGTDTQYF
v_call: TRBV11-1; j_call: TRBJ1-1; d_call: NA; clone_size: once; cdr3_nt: TGTGCCAGCAGCGTAAGGGACCCCCCAATGAACAATGAAGCTTTCTTT; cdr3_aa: CASSVRDPPMNNEAFF
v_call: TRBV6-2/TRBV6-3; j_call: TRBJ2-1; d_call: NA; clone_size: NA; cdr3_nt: TGTGCCAGCACTTACCTGCTCAGCCACGGGCAGGGAATAGATGAGCAGTTCTTC; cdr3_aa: CASTYLLSHGQGIDEQFF
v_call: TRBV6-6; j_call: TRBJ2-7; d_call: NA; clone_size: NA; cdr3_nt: TGTGTCAGCAGTCGCCAGACAACGGGAGACTACGAGCGGTACTTC; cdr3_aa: CVSSRQTTGDYERYF
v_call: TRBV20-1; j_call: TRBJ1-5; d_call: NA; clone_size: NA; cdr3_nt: TGCAGTGCATTAGGACACCACAATCAGGCCCAGCATTTT; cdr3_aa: CSALGHHNQAQHF
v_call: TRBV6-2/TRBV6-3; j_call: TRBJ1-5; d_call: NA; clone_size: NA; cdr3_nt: TGTGCCAGCAGTTACGGGTCGCTAGGGACTCGGCCCCAGCATTTT; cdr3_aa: CASSYGSLGTRPQHF
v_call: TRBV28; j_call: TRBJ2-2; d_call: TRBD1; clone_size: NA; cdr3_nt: TGTGCCAACAGGGAATCAGGGGGCACCGGGGAGCTGTTTTTT; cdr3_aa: CANRESGGTGELFF
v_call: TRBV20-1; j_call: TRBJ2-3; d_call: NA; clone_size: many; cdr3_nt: TGCAGTGCTAGTATAGATACGCAGTATTTT; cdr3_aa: CSASIDTQYF
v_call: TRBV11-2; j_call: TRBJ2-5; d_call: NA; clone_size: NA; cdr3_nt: TGTACCAGCTCTCGGGTGAGAGAGACCCAGTACTTC; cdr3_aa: CTSSRVRETQYF
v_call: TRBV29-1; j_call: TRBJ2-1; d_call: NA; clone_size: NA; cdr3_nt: TGCAACGTTGTTGAGGGCAGGTCTCCCTACAATAAGCAGTTCTTC; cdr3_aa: CNVVEGRSPYNKQFF
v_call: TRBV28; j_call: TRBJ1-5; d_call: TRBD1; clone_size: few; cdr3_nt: TGTGCCAGCTTGTACAGGGGGCAGTTTGGCAGCAATCAGCCCCAGCATTTT; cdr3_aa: CASLYRGQFGSNQPQHF
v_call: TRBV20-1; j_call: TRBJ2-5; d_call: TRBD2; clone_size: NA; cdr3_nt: TGCAGTGCTAAAGATTTGACTGGCGGGAGGTGGGAGACCCAGTACTTC; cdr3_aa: CSAKDLTGGRWETQYF
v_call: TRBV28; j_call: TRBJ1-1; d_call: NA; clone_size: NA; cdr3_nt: TGTACCAGCAAATTAGGGACAAGGAATAAGAACACTGAAGCTTTCTTT; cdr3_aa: CTSKLGTRNKNTEAFF
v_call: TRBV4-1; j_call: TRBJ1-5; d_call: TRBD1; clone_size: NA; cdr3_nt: TGCGCCAGCAGCCAAGGGTACAGGGGAAGCAATCAGCCCCAGGATTTT; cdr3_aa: CASSQGYRGSNQPQDF
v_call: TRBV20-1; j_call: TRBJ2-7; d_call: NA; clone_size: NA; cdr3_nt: TGCAGTGCTCCTCCAGCGAGACAAAGCTCCTACGACCAGCACTTC; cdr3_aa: CSAPPARQSSYDQHF
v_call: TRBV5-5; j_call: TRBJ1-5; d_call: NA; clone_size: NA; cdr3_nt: TGTGCCAACAGCTCGAGTTTAGGGGGGAATCAGCCCCAGCATTTT; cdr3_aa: CANSSSLGGNQPQHF
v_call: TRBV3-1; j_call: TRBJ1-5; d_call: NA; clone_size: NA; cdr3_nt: TGTGCCAGCAGCTCAGGGGATCAGCGCCAGCATTTT; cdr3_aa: CASSSGDQRQHF
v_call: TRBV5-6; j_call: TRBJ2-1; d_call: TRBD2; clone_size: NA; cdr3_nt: TGTGCTAGCAGCGAGGATCGAGGGACTAACTACAATGAGCAGTTCTTC; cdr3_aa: CASSEDRGTNYNEQFF
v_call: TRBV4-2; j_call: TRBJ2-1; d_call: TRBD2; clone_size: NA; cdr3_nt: TGTGCCAGCAGACAAGCAGGACTAGCGGGTAACAATGAGCAGTTCTTC; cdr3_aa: CASRQAGLAGNNEQFF
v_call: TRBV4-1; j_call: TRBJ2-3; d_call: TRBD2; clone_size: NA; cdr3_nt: TGCGCCAGCAGCCTTTTAACTAGCGCGGGCACAGATACGCAGTATTTT; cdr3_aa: CASSLLTSAGTDTQYF
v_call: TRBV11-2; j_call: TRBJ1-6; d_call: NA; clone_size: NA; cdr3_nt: TGTGCCAGCAGCCTGGGACCCTTGAATACACCCCTCCACTTT; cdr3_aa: CASSLGPLNTPLHF
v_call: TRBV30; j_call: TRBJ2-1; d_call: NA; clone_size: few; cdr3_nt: TGTGCCTGGGGGGGTAACAATGAGCAGTTCTTC; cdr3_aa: CAWGGNNEQFF
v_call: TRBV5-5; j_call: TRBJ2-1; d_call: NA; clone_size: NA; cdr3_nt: TGTGGCAGCAGCTTGGAGCAGGGAGGGGGGTTCTTC; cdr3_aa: CGSSLEQGGGFF
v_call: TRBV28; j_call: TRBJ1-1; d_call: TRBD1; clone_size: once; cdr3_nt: TGTGCCAGCAGACCTACCGGGGGGCAGGGGGCTAAAGCCTTCTTT; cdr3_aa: CASRPTGGQGAKAFF
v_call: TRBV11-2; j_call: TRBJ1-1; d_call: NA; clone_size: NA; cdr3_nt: TGTGCCAGCAGCACCCGGAGGGTTGGTGACACTGAAGCTTTCTTT; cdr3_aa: CASSTRRVGDTEAFF
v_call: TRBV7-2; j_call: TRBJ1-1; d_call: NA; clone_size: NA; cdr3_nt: TGTGTCAGCAGCCTCATCCAAGGGATCACTGAAGCTTTCTTT; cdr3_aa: CVSSLIQGITEAFF
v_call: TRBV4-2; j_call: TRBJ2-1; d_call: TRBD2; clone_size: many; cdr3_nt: TGTGCCAGCAGCCAAGAAGAAAGACTAGCTAGGGTAGATGAGCAGTTCTTC; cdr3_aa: CASSQEERLARVDEQFF
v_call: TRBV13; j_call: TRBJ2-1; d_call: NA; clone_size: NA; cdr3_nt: TGTGCCAGTAGTCCCCCCGAGCGGTCCTACAATGAGCAGTTCTTC; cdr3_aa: CASSPPERSYNEQFF
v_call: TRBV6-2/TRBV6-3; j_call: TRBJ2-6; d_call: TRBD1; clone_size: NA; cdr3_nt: TGTGCCAGCAGTTACCCAACAGGGGCTGGGGCCAAGGTCCTCACTTTC; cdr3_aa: CASSYPTGAGAKVLTF
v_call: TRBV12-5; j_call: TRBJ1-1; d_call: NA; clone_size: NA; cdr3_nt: TGTGATAATGGTTCGTTACAGGGCGGTGAAGCTTTCTTT; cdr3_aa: CDNGSLQGGEAFF
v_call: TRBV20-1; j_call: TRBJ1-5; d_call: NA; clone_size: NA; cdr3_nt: TGCAGTGCTAGAGATCAAGGGGATAGCATTCAGCCCCAACATTTT; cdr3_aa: CSARDQGDSIQPQHF
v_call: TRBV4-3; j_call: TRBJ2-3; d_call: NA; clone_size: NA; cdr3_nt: TGCACCAGCAGCCAAGAAGGCGTCAACATAGATACGCAGTATTTT; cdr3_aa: CTSSQEGVNIDTQYF
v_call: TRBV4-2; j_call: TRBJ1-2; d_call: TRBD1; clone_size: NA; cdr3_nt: TGTGCCAACAGCCAAGAAGAGGGGACAGGGTATGGCTACACCTTC; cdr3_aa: CANSQEEGTGYGYTF
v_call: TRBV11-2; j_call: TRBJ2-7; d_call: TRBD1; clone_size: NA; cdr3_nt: TGTGCTAGCAGCTTATCCTCCGGGACAGTCGAGCAGTACTTC; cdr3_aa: CASSLSSGTVEQYF
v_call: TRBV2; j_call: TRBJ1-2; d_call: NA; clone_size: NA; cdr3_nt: TGTGCCAGCAGTGAAGGTGGGTTAGATGGCTACACCTTC; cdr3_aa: CASSEGGLDGYTF
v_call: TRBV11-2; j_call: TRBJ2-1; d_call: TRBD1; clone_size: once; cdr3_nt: TGTGCCAGCAGCTGGGACAGGGGGTTACTAGACAATGAGCAGTTCTTC; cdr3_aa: CASSWDRGLLDNEQFF
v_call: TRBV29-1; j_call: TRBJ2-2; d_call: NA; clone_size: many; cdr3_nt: TGCAGCGTTGGGCTAGCGAGTCCGAACACCGGGGAGCTGTTTTTT; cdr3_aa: CSVGLASPNTGELFF
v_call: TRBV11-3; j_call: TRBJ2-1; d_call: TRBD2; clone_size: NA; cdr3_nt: TGTGCCAACCACTTAGTGTTGACTAGCGGGAGCCACAATGAGCAGTTCTTC; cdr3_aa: CANHLVLTSGSHNEQFF
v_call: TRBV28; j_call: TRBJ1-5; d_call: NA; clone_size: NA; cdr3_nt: TGTGCCAGCACCAACGGGGGGTACAAACAGCCCCAGCATTTT; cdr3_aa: CASTNGGYKQPQHF
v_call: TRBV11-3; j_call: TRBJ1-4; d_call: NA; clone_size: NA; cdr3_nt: TGTGCCAGCAGCTTCGACAGCCGAAATGCAACTAATAAAAAACTGTTTTTT; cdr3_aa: CASSFDSRNATNKKLFF
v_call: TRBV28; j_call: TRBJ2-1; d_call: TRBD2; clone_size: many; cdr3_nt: TGTGCCAGCCGGGGCGGGGGCTCCTACAATGAGCAGTTCTTC; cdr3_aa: CASRGGGSYNEQFF
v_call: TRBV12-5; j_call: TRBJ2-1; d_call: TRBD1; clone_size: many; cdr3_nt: TGTGCTAGTGCCCGGGACAGGGGGCGAGATGAGCAGTTCTTC; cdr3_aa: CASARDRGRDEQFF
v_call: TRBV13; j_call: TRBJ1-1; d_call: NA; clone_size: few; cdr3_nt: TGTGCCAGCAGCTACGGGACCTCGGCCACTGAAGTTTTCTTT; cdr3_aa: CASSYGTSATEVFF
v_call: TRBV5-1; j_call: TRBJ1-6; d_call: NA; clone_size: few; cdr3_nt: TGCGCCAGCAGCTTGAGAGAGAATTCACCCCTCCACTTT; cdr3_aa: CASSLRENSPLHF
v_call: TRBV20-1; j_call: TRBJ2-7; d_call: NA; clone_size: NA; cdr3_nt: TGCAGTGCTAGTTCTCCCGGGTCTTTTTCTAGCTCCTACGAGCAGTACTTC; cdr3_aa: CSASSPGSFSSSYEQYF
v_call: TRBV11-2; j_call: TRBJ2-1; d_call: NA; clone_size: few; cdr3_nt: TGTGCCAGCAACTTAGGAACAGGGTACAATGAGCAGTTCTTC; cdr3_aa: CASNLGTGYNEQFF
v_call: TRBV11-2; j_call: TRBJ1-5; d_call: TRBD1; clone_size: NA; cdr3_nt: TGTGCCAGTTCCAGTGACAGGGGTCAGCCCCAGCACTTT; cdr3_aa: CASSSDRGQPQHF
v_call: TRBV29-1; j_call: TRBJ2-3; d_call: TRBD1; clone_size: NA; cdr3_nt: TGCAGCGTTCAAGAACGGGACAGGGGCTCAGATACGCGGTATTTT; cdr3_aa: CSVQERDRGSDTRYF
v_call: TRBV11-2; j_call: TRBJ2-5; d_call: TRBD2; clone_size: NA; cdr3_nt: TGTGCCAGCAGCCGGTCCACTAGCGGGCGGGAGACCCAGTACTTC; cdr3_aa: CASSRSTSGRETQYF
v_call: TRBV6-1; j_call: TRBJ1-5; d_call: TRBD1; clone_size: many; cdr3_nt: TGTGCCAGCCAAAGCCAGGGGGGATCAAGCAATCAGCCCCAGCATTTT; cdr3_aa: CASQSQGGSSNQPQHF